This T cell receptor beta chain appears in the sequencing data of a study of blood T cell repertoires in COVID-19. In the original processing: Counts of nucleated cells, estimated from reference gene primer amplification, were obtained. The method was immunoSEQ multiplex PCR; TCRdb's version includes in-frame clones alone and lacks a portion of them. V and J calls and clone size follow that table, whereas D and trimming were derived from the DNA. The data hold about 320,000 clones, with 85% to 90% observed a single time. With 3 bases removed from V and 8 bases from J, the gap between germline ends came to 16 bases. The CDR3 totals 15 residues. Germline V gene data show CDR1 as MGHRA and CDR2 as YSYEKL.

The clonotype originates from a woman aged 30 to 39 with COVID-19, enrolled during active disease. Sequencing input: peripheral blood. The genes are TRBV4-1 and TRBJ1-4, with a possible D match to TRBD1 (5 bases). The CDR3 reads CASSHPGRSNEKLFF. In DNA, the CDR3 is TGCGCCAGCAGCCACCCAGGGCGGAGTAACGAAAAACTGTTTTTT.